These 6 T cell receptor beta chains were all obtained from the same sample, sequenced in a study of beta chain features in type 1 diabetes. Study-wide results and caveats: Moderate yet significant TCRB CDR3 shortening was seen in Type 1 diabetes patients in all four CD4+ subsets.

Expressed TCRB transcripts got sequenced, as all isolated RNA was reverse transcribed. Sequencing used immunoSEQ multiplex PCR; TCRdb keeps in-frame clones, though not all of them. The sample has about 370,000 clones; over 8.5% are singletons. These TCRs are of unknown antigen specificity. Input material: central memory CD4+ T cells from blood. All receptors derive from a man aged 25-45 years with type 1 diabetes.

This clone was detected only a few times. The chain has TRBV6-5 and TRBJ1-2, with D possibly matching TRBD1 (5 bases). Germline assignment: CDR1 MNHEY and CDR2 SVGAGI. This CDR3 has 13 residues. V was clipped by 5 bases and J by 8 bases, with 15 bases between them. The DNA of the CDR3 is TGTGCCAGCAGTCAAATTACAGGTGGCGGCTACACCTTC. It translates to CASSQITGGGYTF.

This clone was seen a few times. CDR3 in amino acids: CASRQGARTGELFF. The DNA for the CDR3 is TGTGCCAGCAGACAGGGGGCGCGCACCGGGGAGCTGTTTTTT. V gene TRBV28 combines with J gene TRBJ2-2, with 9 bases matching TRBD1. This CDR3 is 14 amino acids long. Unmatched junction bases numbered 3, after V lost 6 bases and J lost 4 bases. CDR1 is MDHEN and CDR2 is SYDVKM in the germline V gene. Full variable domain (rest looked up from reference TRBV28 and TRBJ2-2): DVKVTQSSRYLVKRTGEKVFLECVQDMDHENMFWYRQDPGLGLRLIYFSYDVKMKEKGDIPEGYSVSREKKERFSLILESASTNQTSMYLCASRQGARTGELFFGEGSRLTVL.

This clone was observed a handful of times. The chain is built from TRBV11-2 and TRBJ1-1, with D unclear. CDR1 SGHAT and CDR2 FQNNGV come from the germline V gene. Trimming cost V 2 bases and J 6 bases, with 16 bases left between them. CDR3 length: 15 amino acids. CDR3 sequence (DNA): TGTGCCAGCAGCTTACGTGAACGGATTCGGCCTGAAGCTTTCTTT. It is translated as CASSLRERIRPEAFF.

This clone was seen ten or more times. The chain couples TRBV4-3 to TRBJ1-2, with D unclear. The CDR3 has 13 amino acids. Germline V gene data show CDR1 as LGHNA and CDR2 as YSLEER. Trimming cost V 0 bases and J 6 bases, with 8 bases left between them. This CDR3 reads CASSQDGWDGYTF. Written as DNA, the CDR3 is TGCGCCAGCAGCCAAGATGGGTGGGATGGCTACACCTTC.

The rearrangement joins TRBV15 to TRBJ1-2; D remains unclear. V lost 5 bases and J 4 bases, leaving 20 bases between the germline ends. From germline, CDR1 is LNHNV and CDR2 YYDKDF (reference sequence). This CDR3 is 16 amino acids long. For the CDR3, the DNA is TGTGCCACCAGCTCTCGATTGGCAGGCCCAGGCTATGGCTACACCTTC. This translates into CATSSRLAGPGYGYTF.

This clone was recorded a few times. Other DNA sequences in the same sample also yield this CDR3. This chain connects TRBV7-3 to TRBJ1-1, with a possible D match to TRBD1 (6 bases). Looked up from germline, CDR1 is SGHTA and CDR2 is FQGTGA. Trimming took off 0 bases at V and 4 bases at J, with 9 bases between the two ends. CDR3 size: 14 residues. As DNA, the CDR3 is TGTGCCAGCAGCTTAACAGGGGGTGGCACTGAAGCTTTCTTT. Its protein product is CASSLTGGGTEAFF.